This T cell receptor beta chain is from a study of human T cells and chemical hapten exposure. Findings and caveats of the study: Controls had significantly fewer large CDR3 similarity clusters than were formed by expanded TCRs.

The table lists this clonotype with a few counts. As yet, its antigen is unknown. The CDR3 covers 15 residues. The germline V gene encodes CDR1 DFQATT and CDR2 SNEGSKA (reference sequence). Between the trimmed V and J ends, which lost 1 base and 8 bases, there was a span of 17 bases. TCRdb re-called the RACE reads through MiXCR, storing one row per CDR3 protein. The sample shows approximately 80,000 distinct CDR3 sequences, about 10% of them seen only once. Noted time point: patch test 1, 2 weeks after DPC sensitization. Treatment here: therapeutic diphenylcyclopropenone sensitization with weekly scalp DPC.

This clonotype originated in a woman between 45 and 60 years old with alopecia areata. Some clones in this sample may be carry-over from other donors' samples. The sequences come from whole blood, collected in connection with sensitization to the hapten diphenylcyclopropenone (DPC). The rearrangement joins TRBV20-1 to TRBJ1-4; a weak D match, TRBD1 (5 bases). The CDR3 sequence: CSARVVRGVGEKLFF. The CDR3 nucleotides are TGCAGTGCTAGAGTAGTCCGAGGGGTTGGAGAAAAACTGTTTTTT.